This TCR beta chain appears in the sequencing data of a study of shared clonotypes between healthy human individuals. Study details: Each donor's CD4 naive and CD4 memory cells filled three plates apiece, CD8 naive two, and CD8 memory one.

Findings of the study overall: Some naive CD4 clonotypes, around 4.9%, turned up in common across several donors. Some clonotypes were shared by all four sorted-subset donors, while others were not shared. The non-shared ones had lower generation probabilities than the shared ones. In this cohort, only blood was sampled, and tissue repertoires likely differ.

Concerning this clone: The antigen remains undetermined. This likely traces to a read error, being one base from a far larger clone.

The protocol was immunoSEQ multiplex PCR, while the TCRdb copy is restricted to in-frame clones and leaves out a portion. This sample yields approximately 1.1 million clones, of which approximately 80% are seen a single time; 0.5% to 0.6% belongs to the top ten. Germline CDR1 is SGHTA and CDR2 is FQGNSA. This CDR3 is 15 amino acids long. Sequencing was performed on memory CD4+ T cells from PBMCs. Subset denoted: CD45RA-negative fraction. The sequence derives from a man between 18 and 35 years old in good health. Some clones in this sample may be carry-over from other donors' samples. This chain joins TRBV7-2 and TRBJ2-7; 14 bases match TRBD2. The CDR3 sequence is CASSPTSGRAWERYF. CDR3 bases: TGTGCCAGCAGCCCGACTAGCGGGAGGGCCTGGGAGCGGTACTTC.